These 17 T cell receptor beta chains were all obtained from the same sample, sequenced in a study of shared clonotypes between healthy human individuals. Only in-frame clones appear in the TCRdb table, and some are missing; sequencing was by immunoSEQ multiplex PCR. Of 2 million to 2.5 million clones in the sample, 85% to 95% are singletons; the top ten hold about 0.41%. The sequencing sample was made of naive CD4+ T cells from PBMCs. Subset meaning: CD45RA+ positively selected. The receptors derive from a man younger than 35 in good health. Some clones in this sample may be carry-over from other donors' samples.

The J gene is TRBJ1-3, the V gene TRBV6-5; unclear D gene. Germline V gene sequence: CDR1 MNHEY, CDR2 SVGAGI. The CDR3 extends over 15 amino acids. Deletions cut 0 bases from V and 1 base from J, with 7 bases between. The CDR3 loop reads CASSYSTWSGNTIYF. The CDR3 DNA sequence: TGTGCCAGCAGTTACTCGACCTGGTCTGGAAACACCATATATTTT.

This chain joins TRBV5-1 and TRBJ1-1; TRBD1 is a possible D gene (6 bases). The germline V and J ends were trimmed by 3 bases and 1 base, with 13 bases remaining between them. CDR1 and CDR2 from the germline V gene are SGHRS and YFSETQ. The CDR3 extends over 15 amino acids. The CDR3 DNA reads TGCGCCAGCAGCTACCTCAGGGGCGGGAACACTGAAGCTTTCTTT. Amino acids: CASSYLRGGNTEAFF.

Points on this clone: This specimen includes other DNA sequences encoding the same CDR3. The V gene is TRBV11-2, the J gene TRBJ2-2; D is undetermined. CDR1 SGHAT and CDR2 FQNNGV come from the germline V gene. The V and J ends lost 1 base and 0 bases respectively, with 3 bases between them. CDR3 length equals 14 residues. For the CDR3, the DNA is TGTGCCAGCAGCTTAGGTGCGAACACCGGGGAGCTGTTTTTT. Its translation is CASSLGANTGELFF.

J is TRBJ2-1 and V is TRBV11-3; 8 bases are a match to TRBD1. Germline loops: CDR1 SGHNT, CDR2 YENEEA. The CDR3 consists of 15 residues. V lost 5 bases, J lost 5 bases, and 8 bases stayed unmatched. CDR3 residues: CASSAGQGEDNEQFF. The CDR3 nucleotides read TGTGCCAGCAGCGCCGGACAGGGCGAAGACAATGAGCAGTTCTTC.

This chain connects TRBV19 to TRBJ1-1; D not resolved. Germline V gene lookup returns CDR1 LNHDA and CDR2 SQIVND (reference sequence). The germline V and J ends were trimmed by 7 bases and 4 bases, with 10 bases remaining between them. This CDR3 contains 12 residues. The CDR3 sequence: CASKTRTTEAFF. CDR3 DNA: TGTGCCAGTAAGACACGGACCACTGAAGCTTTCTTT. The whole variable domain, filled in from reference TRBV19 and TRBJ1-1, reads DGGITQSPKYLFRKEGQNVTLSCEQNLNHDAMYWYRQDPGQGLRLIYYSQIVNDFQKGDIAEGYSVSREKKESFPLTVTSAQKNPTAFYLCASKTRTTEAFFGQGTRLTVV.

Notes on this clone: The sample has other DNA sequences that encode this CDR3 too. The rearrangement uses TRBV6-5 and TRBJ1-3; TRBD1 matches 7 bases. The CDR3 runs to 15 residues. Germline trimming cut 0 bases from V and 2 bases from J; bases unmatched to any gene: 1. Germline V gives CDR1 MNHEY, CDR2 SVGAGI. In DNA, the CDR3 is TGTGCCAGCAGTTACTCAGGGGGCACTGGAAACACCATATATTTT. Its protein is CASSYSGGTGNTIYF.

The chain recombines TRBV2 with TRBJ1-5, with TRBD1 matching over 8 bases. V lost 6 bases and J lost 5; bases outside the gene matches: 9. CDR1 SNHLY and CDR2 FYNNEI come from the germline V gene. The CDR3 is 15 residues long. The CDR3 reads CASSGGQGAYQPQHF. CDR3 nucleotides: TGTGCCAGCAGCGGAGGACAGGGAGCTTATCAGCCCCAGCATTTT.

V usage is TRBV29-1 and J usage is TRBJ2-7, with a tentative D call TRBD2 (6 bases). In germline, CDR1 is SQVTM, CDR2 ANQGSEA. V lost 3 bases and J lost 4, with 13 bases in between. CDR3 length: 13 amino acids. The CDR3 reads CSVEGVGGYEQYF. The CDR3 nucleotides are TGCAGCGTTGAGGGCGTCGGGGGTTACGAGCAGTACTTC.

This CDR3 reads CASSSHRAPLSYEQYF. CDR3 nucleotides: TGTGCCAGCAGTTCCCACAGGGCCCCACTCTCCTACGAGCAGTACTTC. The V call is TRBV28, the J call TRBJ2-5, with D perhaps matching TRBD1 (6 bases). Judging by the DNA end, TRBJ2-7 fits better; the J call may be wrong. Germline-derived CDR1 and CDR2 are MDHEN and SYDVKM. The CDR3 sequence is 16 residues long.

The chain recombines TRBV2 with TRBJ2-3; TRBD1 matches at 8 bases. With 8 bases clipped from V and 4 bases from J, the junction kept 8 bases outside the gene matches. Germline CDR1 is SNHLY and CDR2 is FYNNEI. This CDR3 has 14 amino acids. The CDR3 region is CASGRRQGSDTQYF. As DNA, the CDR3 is TGTGCCAGCGGGAGAAGACAGGGGTCAGATACGCAGTATTTT.

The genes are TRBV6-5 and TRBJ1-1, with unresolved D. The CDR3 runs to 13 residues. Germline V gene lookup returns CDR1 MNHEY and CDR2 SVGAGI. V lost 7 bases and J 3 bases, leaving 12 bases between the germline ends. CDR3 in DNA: TGTGCCAGCACCAGGAGTGGGTACACTGAAGCTTTCTTT. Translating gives CASTRSGYTEAFF.

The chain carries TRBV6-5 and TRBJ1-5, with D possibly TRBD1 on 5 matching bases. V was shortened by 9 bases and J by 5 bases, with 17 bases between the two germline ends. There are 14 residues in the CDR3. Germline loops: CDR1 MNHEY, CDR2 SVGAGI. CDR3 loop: CARRPGRRDQPQHF. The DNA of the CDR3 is TGTGCCAGAAGACCAGGGAGGCGGGATCAGCCCCAGCATTTT.

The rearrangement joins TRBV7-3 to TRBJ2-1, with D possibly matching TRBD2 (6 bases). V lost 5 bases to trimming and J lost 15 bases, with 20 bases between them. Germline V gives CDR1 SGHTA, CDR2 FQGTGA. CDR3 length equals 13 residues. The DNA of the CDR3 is TGTGCCAGCAGCAACTCTCCCGGGACTGTTGCGTTCTTC. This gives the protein CASSNSPGTVAFF.

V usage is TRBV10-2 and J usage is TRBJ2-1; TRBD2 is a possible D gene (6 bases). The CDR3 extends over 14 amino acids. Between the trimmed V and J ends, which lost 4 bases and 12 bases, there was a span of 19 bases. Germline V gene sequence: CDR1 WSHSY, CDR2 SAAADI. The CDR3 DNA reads TGCGCCAGCAGTGGGCAATATCGGGTCGGGGGGCAGTTCTTC. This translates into CASSGQYRVGGQFF.

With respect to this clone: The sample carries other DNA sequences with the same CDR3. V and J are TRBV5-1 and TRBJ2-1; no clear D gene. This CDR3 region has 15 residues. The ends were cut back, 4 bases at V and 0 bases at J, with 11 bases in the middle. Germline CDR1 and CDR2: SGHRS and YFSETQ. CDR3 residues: CASSLDGSSYNEQFF. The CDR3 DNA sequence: TGCGCCAGCAGCCTGGATGGGTCCTCCTACAATGAGCAGTTCTTC.

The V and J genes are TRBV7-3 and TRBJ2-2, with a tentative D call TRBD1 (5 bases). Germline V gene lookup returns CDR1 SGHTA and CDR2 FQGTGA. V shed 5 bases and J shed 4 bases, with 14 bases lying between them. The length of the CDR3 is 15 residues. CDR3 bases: TGTGCCAGCAGCCCAAAGGGGCTCGGCACCGGGGAGCTGTTTTTT. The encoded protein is CASSPKGLGTGELFF.

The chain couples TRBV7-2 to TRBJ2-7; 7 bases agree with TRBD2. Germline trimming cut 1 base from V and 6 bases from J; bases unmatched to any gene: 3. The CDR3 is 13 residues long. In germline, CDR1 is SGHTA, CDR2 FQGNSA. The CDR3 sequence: CASSLGLAGEQYF. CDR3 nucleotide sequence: TGTGCCAGCAGCTTAGGACTAGCAGGCGAGCAGTACTTC. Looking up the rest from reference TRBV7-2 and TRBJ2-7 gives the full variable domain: GAGVSQSPSNKVTEKGKDVELRCDPISGHTALYWYRQSLGQGLEFLIYFQGNSAPDKSGLPSDRFSAERTGGSVSTLTIQRTQQEDSAVYLCASSLGLAGEQYFGPGTRLTVT.